The following is a TCR beta chain sequence with its context. Its antigen remains unidentified. This sample is drawn from a study of vaccination effects on CD4 cells after COVID-19. After expansion with viral peptide pools in the ViraFEST assay, antigen-specific CD4+ T cells were sequenced. The culture ran for less than 12 days, and then CD4+ T cells were isolated. Germline assignment: CDR1 SGHDT and CDR2 YYEEEE. With 5 bases removed from V and 2 bases from J, the gap between germline ends came to 17 bases. The CDR3 consists of 15 residues. The method was immunoSEQ multiplex PCR; TCRdb's version includes in-frame clones alone and lacks a portion of them. The top ten clones hold 16% of a sample with some 20,000 clones, 70% of them seen once.

This clonotype originated in a human donor who received a COVID-19 vaccine. This rearrangement joins TRBV5-6 to TRBJ2-7; perhaps TRBD1 as D (6 bases). The sample in question was CD4+ T cells from PBMCs cultured with HCoV-229E spike peptides, obtained before COVID-19 vaccination. The CDR3: CASRINQGIPYEQYF. The DNA for the CDR3 is TGTGCCAGCAGAATCAATCAGGGGATCCCCTACGAGCAGTACTTC. Filled out from reference TRBV5-6 and TRBJ2-7, the complete variable domain reads DAGVTQSPTHLIKTRGQQVTLRCSPKSGHDTVSWYQQALGQGPQFIFQYYEEEERQRGNFPDRFSGHQFPNYSSELNVNALLLGDSALYLCASRINQGIPYEQYFGPGTRLTVT.